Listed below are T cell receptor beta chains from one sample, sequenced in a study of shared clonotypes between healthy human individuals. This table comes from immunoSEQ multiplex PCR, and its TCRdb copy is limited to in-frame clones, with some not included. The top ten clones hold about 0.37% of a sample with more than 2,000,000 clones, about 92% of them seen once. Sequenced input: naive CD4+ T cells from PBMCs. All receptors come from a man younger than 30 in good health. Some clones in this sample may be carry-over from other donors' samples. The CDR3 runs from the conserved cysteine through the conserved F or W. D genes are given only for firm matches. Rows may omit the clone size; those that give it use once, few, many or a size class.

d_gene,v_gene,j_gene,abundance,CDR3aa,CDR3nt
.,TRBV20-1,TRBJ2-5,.,CTAGYQETQYF,TGCACCGCCGGCTACCAAGAGACCCAGTACTTC
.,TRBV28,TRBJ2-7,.,CASSSSGASIYEQYF,TGTGCCAGCAGTTCCTCAGGGGCCTCAATCTACGAGCAGTACTTC
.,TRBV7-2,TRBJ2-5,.,CASSSRETQYF,TGTGCCAGCAGCTCGCGCGAGACCCAGTACTTC
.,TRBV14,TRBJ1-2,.,CASSRGSEGYTF,TGTGCCAGCAGCCGTGGGTCAGAAGGCTACACCTTC
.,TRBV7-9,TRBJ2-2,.,CASTPRSRDTGELFF,TGTGCCAGCACCCCCCGGAGCAGGGACACCGGGGAGCTGTTTTTT
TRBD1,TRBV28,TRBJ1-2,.,CASSSPDREFLGYTF,TGTGCCAGCAGTTCCCCGGACAGGGAGTTTTTGGGCTACACCTTC
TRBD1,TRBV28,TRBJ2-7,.,CASRQGALFFPEQYF,TGTGCCAGCCGACAGGGCGCGCTTTTTTTCCCCGAGCAGTACTTC
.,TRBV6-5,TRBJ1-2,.,CASSRQLNYGYTF,TGTGCCAGCAGTCGACAGTTGAACTATGGCTACACCTTC
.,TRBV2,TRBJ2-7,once,CASSEVTSLQYF,TGTGCCAGCAGTGAAGTCACTAGTTTGCAGTACTTC
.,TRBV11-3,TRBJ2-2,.,CASNPGVHTGELFF,TGTGCCAGCAACCCGGGAGTTCACACCGGGGAGCTGTTTTTT
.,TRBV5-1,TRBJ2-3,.,CASKEELLTDTQYF,TGCGCCAGCAAGGAGGAACTCCTCACAGATACGCAGTATTTT
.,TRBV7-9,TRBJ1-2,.,CASSPGGQTLGYGYTF,TGTGCCAGCAGCCCGGGCGGACAGACTTTGGGCTATGGCTACACCTTC
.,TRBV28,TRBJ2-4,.,CASGLIGTKGKNIQYF,TGTGCCAGCGGTCTAATAGGGACGAAGGGGAAAAACATTCAGTACTTC
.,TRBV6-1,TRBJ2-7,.,CASSVSRRTGVLDEQYF,TGTGCCAGCAGTGTGAGCCGAAGGACGGGCGTCCTGGACGAGCAGTACTTC
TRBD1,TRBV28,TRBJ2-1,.,CASTPTGPNNEQFF,TGTGCCAGCACACCGACAGGGCCCAACAATGAGCAGTTCTTC
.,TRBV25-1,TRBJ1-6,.,CASGVRTELNSPLHF,TGTGCCAGCGGAGTGAGGACAGAACTTAATTCACCCCTCCACTTT
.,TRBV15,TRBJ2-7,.,CATSRGIGAGEQYF,TGTGCCACCAGCAGAGGAATAGGGGCGGGCGAGCAGTACTTC
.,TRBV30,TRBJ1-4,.,CAWSVEGVKLFF,TGTGCCTGGAGTGTAGAGGGGGTAAAACTGTTTTTT
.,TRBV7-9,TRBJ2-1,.,CASSLKEPSNEQFF,TGTGCCAGCAGCTTAAAGGAGCCTTCTAATGAGCAGTTCTTC
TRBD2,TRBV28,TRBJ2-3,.,CASSSLAGGTDTQYF,TGTGCCAGCAGTTCACTAGCGGGAGGTACAGATACGCAGTATTTT
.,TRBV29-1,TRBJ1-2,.,CSVVGRWVNGYTF,TGCAGCGTTGTCGGGCGCTGGGTTAATGGCTACACCTTC
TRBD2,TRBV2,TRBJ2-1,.,CASSLREGPYNEQFF,TGTGCCAGCAGTTTGCGGGAGGGTCCCTACAATGAGCAGTTCTTC
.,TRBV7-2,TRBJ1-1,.,CASTRSDGRAFF,TGTGCCAGCACCCGTTCCGACGGTCGGGCTTTCTTT
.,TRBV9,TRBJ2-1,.,CASSVDVGGTYNEQFF,TGTGCCAGCAGCGTAGATGTGGGAGGAACCTACAATGAGCAGTTCTTC